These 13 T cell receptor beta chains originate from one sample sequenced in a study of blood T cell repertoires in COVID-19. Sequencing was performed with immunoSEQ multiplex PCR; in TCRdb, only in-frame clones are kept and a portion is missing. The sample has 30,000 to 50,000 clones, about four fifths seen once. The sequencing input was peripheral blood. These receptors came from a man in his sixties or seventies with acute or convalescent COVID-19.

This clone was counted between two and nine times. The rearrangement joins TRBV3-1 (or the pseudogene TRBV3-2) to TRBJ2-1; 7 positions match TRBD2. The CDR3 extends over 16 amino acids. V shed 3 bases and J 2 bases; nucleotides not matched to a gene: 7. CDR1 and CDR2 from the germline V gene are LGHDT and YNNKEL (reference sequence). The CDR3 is CASSQRTRVAYNEQFF. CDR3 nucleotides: TGTGCCAGCAGCCAGAGGACTAGAGTCGCCTACAATGAGCAGTTCTTC.

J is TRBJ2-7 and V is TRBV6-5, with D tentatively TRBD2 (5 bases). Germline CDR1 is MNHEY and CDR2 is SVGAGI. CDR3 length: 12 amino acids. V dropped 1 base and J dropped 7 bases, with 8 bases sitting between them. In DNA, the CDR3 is TGTGCCAGCAGTTACTGGACGGGGGAGCAGTACTTC. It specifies CASSYWTGEQYF.

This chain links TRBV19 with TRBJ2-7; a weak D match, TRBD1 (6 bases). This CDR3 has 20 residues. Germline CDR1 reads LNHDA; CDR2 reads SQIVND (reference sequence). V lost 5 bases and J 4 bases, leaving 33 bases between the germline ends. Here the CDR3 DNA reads TGTGCCAGTAGTCCATCCATTCCGGTTATTTGGGACAAAAGGGGATACGAGCAGTACTTC. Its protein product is CASSPSIPVIWDKRGYEQYF.

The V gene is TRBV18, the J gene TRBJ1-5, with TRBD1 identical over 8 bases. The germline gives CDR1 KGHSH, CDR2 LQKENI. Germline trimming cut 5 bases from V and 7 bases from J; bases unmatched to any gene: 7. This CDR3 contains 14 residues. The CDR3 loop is CASSATGVGQPQHF. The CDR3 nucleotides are TGTGCCAGCTCAGCGACAGGGGTAGGCCAGCCCCAGCATTTT. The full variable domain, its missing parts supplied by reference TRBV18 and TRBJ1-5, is NAGVMQNPRHLVRRRGQEARLRCSPMKGHSHVYWYRQLPEEGLKFMVYLQKENIIDESGMPKERFSAEFPKEGPSILRIQQVVRGDSAAYFCASSATGVGQPQHFGDGTRLSIL.

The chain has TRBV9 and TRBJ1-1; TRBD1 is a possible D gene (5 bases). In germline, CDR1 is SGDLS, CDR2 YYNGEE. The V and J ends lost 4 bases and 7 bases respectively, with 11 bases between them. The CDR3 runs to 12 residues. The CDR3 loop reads CASSLPGGEAFF. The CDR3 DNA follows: TGTGCCAGCAGCCTTCCGGGGGGTGAAGCTTTCTTT.

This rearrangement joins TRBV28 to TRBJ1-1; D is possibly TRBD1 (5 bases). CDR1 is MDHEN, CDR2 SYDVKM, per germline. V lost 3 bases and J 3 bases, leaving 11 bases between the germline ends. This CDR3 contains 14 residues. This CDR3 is CASSLRGGYTEAFF. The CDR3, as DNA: TGTGCCAGCAGTTTGCGGGGCGGGTACACTGAAGCTTTCTTT.

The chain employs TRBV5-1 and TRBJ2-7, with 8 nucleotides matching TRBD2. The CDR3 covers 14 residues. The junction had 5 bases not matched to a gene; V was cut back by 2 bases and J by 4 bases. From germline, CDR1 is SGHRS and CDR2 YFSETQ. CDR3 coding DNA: TGCGCCAGCAGCTTCGGCGGGGGGAATTACGAGCAGTACTTC. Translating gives CASSFGGGNYEQYF.

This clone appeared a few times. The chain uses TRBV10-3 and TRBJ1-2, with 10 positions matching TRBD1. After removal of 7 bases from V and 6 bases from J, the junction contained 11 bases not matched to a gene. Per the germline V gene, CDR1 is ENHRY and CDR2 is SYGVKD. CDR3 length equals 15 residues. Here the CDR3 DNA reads TGTGCCATCACCCCGGGACAGGGGACTTTTGATGGCTACACCTTC. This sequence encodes CAITPGQGTFDGYTF.

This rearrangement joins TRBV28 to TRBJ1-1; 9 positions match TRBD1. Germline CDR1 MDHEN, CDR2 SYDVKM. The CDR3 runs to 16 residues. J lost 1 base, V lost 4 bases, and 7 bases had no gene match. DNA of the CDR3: TGTGCCAGCAGTTCCGGGACAGGGCAGAAGAACACTGAAGCTTTCTTT. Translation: CASSSGTGQKNTEAFF.

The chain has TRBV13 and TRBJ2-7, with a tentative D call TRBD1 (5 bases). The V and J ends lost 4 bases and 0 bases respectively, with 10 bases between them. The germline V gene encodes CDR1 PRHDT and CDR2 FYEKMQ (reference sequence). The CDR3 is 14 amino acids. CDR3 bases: TGTGCCAGCAGCTCTTGGACAAGCTCCTACGAGCAGTACTTC. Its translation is CASSSWTSSYEQYF.

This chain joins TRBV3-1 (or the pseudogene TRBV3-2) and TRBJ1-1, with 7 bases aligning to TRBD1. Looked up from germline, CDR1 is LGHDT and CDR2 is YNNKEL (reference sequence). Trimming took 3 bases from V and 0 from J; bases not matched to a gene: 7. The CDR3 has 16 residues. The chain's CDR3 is CASSQIRTGLNTEAFF. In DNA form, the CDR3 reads TGTGCCAGCAGCCAGATAAGGACAGGCCTGAACACTGAAGCTTTCTTT.

CDR3 in amino acids: CASSPGQNYGYTF. The CDR3 nucleotides read TGTGCCAGCAGCCCTGGACAGAACTATGGCTACACCTTC. This chain uses TRBV11-1 with TRBJ1-2, with D perhaps TRBD1 (6 bases). The germline gives CDR1 SGHAT, CDR2 FQDESV (reference sequence). Trimming removed 5 bases from V and 2 bases from J, with 9 bases in between. The CDR3 totals 13 residues.

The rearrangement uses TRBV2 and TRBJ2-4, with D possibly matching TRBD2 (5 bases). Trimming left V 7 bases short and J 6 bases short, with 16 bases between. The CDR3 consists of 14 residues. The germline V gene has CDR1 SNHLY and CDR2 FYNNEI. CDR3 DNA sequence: TGTGCCAGCAAATCCCCGGGAAGAGGAAACATTCAGTACTTC. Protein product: CASKSPGRGNIQYF.